This entry concerns a single T cell receptor beta chain. Clinical histories supplied by participants themselves formed the basis of cohort assignment. This sample stems from a study of blood T cell repertoires in COVID-19. In the study overall: Samples came from the United States, Italy and Spain, spanning acute and convalescent COVID-19. Sources were T cells, B-cell-depleted T cells, or PBMCs; the material itself was cDNA or gDNA.

The CDR3 contains 17 residues. The germline V gene has CDR1 KGHSH and CDR2 LQKENI. Trimming stripped 1 base from V and 5 bases from J, with 17 bases between. As originally analysed: Reference gene primer amplification in the assay estimated nucleated cell counts. Here immunoSEQ multiplex PCR was the method, and the copy in TCRdb shows in-frame clones only, minus some. That table gives V, J and clone size, and the DNA gave D and trimming. The table shows approximately 200,000 clones, with roughly nine tenths occurring only once. V is TRBV18 and J is TRBJ1-4, with D tentatively TRBD1 (6 bases). The source material was PBMCs or T cells enriched from blood (not recorded which). The source of this sequence is a woman aged 40-49 years with acute COVID-19. The CDR3: CASSPQIETDRNEKLFF. For the CDR3, the DNA is TGTGCCAGCTCACCACAGATTGAGACAGACAGGAATGAAAAACTGTTTTTT.